This T cell receptor beta chain was sequenced in a study of vaccination effects on CD4 cells after COVID-19. General observations from the study: Late in the post-vaccination period, infection-induced and vaccine-induced clones underwent marked clonal contraction. Convalescents' spike-reactive clones after vaccination were mainly made up of new clones that the vaccine induced.

Isolation of CD4+ T cells took place after around 10 days of culture. PCR-confirmed SARS-CoV-2 infection occurred in the person between March and December 2020. The participants, recipients of two vaccine doses, got either BNT162b2 or mRNA-1273. A note on this clone: What it binds is unknown.

CDR3 length: 15 residues. In germline, CDR1 is SGHRS, CDR2 YFSETQ. Trimming stripped 0 bases from V and 0 bases from J, with 10 bases between. TCRdb's table, derived via immunoSEQ multiplex PCR, lists solely in-frame clones and lacks some. The sample holds tens of thousands of clones; 74% are singletons and the top ten take 5.4%. The chain combines TRBV5-1 with TRBJ2-7; D uncertain. The sequenced sample was CD4+ T cells from PBMCs cultured without peptide, obtained after COVID-19 vaccination. This sequence originates from a human donor who had a prior SARS-CoV-2 infection. In DNA form, the CDR3 reads TGCGCCAGCAGCTTGGGGCCCGGTCCCTCCTACGAGCAGTACTTC. As protein: CASSLGPGPSYEQYF.